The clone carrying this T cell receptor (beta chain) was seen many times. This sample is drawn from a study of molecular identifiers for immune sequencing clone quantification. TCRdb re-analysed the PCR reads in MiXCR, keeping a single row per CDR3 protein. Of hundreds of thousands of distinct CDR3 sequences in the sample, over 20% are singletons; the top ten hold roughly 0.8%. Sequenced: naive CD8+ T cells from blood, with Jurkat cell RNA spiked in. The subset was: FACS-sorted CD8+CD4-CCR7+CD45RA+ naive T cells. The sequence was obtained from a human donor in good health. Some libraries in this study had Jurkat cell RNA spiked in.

The CDR3 loop is CASSHVGDRDTGELFF. Here the CDR3 DNA reads TGTGCCAGCAGCCACGTAGGGGACAGGGACACCGGGGAGCTGTTTTTT. This chain links TRBV21-1 with TRBJ2-2; TRBD1, the table's D call, lacks a check against the DNA. TRBV21-1 is a known pseudogene. The CDR3 sequence is 16 residues long.